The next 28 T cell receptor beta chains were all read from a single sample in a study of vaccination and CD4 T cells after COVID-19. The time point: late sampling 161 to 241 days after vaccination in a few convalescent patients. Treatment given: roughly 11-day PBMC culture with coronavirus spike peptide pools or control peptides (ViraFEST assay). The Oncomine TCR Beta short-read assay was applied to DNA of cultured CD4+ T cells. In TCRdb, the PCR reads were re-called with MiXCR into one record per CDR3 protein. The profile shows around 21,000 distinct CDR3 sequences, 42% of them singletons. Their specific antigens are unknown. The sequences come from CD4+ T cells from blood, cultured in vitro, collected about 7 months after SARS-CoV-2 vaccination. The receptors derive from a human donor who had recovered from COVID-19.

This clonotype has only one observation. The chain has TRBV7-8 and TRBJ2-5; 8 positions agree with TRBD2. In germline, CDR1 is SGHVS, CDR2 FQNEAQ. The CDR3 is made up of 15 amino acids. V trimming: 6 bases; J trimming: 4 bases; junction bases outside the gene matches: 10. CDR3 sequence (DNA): TGTGCCAGCAGACCGGGACTAGGACTTTCAGAGACCCAGTACTTC. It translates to CASRPGLGLSETQYF. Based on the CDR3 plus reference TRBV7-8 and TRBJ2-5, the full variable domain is GAGVSQSPRYKVAKRGQDVALRCDPISGHVSLFWYQQALGQGPEFLTYFQNEAQLDKSGLPSDRFFAERPEGSVSTLKIQRTQQEDSAVYLCASRPGLGLSETQYFGPGTRLLVL.

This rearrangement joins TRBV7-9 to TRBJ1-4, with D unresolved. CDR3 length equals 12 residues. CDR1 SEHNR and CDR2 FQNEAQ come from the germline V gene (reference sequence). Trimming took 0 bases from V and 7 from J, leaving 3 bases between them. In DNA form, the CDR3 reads TGTGCCAGCAGCTTAGCGCCTGAAAAACTGTTTTTT. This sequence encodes CASSLAPEKLFF.

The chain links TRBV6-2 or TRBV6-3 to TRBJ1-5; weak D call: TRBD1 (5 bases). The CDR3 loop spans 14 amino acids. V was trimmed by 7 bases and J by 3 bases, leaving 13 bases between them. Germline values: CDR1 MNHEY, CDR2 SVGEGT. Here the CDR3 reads CASKAGTLNQPQHF. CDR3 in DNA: TGTGCCAGCAAGGCAGGGACGCTCAATCAGCCCCAGCATTTT.

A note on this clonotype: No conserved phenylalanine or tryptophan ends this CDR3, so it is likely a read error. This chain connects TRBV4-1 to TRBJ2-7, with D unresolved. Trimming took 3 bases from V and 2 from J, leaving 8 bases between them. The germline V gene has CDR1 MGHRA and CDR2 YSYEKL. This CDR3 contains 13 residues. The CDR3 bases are TGCGCCAGCAGCCAGGGATCGGCCTACGAGCAGTACCTC. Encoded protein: CASSQGSAYEQYL.

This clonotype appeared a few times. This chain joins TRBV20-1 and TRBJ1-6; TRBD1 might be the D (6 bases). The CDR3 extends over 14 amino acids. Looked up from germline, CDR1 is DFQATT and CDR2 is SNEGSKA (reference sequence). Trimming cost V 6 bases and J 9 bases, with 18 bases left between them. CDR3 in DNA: TGCAGTGCCAGCCAGAGGGAAGGGGGTTCACCCCTCCACTTT. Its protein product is CSASQREGGSPLHF.

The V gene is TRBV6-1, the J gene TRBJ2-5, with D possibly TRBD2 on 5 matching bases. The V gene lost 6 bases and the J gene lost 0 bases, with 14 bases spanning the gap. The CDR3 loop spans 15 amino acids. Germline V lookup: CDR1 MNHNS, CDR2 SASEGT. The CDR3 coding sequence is TGTGCCAGCAGCCCCCCGGGAACCTACCAAGAGACCCAGTACTTC. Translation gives CASSPPGTYQETQYF.

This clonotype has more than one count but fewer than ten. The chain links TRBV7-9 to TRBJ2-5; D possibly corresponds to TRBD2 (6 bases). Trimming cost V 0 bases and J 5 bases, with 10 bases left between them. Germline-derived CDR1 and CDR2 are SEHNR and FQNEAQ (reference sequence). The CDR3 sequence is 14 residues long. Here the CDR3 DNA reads TGTGCCAGCAGCTTAGCGGGAGGTTTCGAGACCCAGTACTTC. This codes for CASSLAGGFETQYF. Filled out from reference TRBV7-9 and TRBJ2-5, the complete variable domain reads DTGVSQNPRHKITKRGQNVTFRCDPISEHNRLYWYRQTLGQGPEFLTYFQNEAQLEKSRLLSDRFSAERPKGSFSTLEIQRTEQGDSAMYLCASSLAGGFETQYFGPGTRLLVL.

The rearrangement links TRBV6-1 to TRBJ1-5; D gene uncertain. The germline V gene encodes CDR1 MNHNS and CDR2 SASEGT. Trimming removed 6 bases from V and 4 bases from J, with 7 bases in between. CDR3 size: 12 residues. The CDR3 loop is CASSSINQPQHF. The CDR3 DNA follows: TGTGCCAGCAGCTCAATAAATCAGCCCCAGCATTTT.

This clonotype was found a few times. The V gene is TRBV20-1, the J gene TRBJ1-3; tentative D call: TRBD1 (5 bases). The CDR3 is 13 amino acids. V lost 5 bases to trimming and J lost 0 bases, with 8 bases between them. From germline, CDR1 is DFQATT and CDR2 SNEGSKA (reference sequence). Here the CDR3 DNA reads TGCAGTGCTTCAGGGCTCTCTGGAAACACCATATATTTT. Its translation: CSASGLSGNTIYF.

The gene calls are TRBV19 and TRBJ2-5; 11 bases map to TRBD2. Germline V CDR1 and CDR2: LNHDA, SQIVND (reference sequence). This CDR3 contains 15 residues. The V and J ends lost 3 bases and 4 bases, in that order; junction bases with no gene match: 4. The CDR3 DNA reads TGTGCCAGTAGTATGCAGCTAGCGGGAGGAGAGACCCAGTACTTC. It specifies CASSMQLAGGETQYF.

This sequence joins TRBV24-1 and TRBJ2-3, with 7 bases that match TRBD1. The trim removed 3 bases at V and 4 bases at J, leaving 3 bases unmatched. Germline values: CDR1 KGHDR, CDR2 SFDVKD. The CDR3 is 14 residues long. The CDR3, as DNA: TGTGCCACCAGTGATAACAGGGGTGCAGATACGCAGTATTTT. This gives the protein CATSDNRGADTQYF.

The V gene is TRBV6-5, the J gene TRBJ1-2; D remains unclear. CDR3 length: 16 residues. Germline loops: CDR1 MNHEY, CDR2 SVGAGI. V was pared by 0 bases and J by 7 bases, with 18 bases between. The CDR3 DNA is TGTGCCAGCAGTTACTCCCCCTCCTTCGACGGTTTTGGCTACACCTTC. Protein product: CASSYSPSFDGFGYTF.

CDR3 sequence: CASRGQGNDEQYF. CDR3 nucleotides: TGTGCCAGCAGAGGACAGGGCAACGACGAGCAGTACTTC. The gene calls are TRBV6-1 and TRBJ2-7; 8 nucleotides agree with TRBD1. CDR3 length equals 13 residues. The trim removed 6 bases at V and 5 bases at J, leaving 6 bases unmatched. CDR1 MNHNS and CDR2 SASEGT come from the germline V gene.

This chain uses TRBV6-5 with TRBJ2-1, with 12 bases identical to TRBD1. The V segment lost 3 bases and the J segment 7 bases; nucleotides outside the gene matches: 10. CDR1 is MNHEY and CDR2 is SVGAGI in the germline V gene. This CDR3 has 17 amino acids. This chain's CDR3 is CASSYMGQGASDNEQFF. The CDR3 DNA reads TGTGCCAGCAGTTATATGGGACAGGGGGCTTCCGATAATGAGCAGTTCTTC.

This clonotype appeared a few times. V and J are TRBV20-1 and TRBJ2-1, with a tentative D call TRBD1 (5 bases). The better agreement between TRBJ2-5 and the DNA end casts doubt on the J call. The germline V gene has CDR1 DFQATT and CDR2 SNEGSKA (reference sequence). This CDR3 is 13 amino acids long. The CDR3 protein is CTIRWAGKETQYF. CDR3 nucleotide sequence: TGCACTATCCGCTGGGCAGGGAAAGAGACCCAGTACTTC.

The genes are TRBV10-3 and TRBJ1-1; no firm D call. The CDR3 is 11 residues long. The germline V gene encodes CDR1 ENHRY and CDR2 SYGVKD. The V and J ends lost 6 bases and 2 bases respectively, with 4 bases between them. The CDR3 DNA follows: TGTGCCATCAGGGACAACACTGAAGCTTTCTTT. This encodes CAIRDNTEAFF.

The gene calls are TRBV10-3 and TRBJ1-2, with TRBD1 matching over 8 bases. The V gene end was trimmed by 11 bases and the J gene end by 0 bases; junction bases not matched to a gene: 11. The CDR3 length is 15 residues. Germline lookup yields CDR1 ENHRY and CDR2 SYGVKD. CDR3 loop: CAASGGSQSNYGYTF. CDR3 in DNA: TGTGCCGCTTCAGGGGGCAGTCAGTCTAACTATGGCTACACCTTC.

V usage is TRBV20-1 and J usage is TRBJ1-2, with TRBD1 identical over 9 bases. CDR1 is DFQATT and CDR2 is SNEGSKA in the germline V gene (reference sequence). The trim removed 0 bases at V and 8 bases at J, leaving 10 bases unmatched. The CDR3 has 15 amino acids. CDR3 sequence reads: CSARDRGQGAGGYTF. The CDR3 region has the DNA TGCAGTGCTAGAGATCGGGGACAGGGTGCGGGGGGCTACACCTTC.

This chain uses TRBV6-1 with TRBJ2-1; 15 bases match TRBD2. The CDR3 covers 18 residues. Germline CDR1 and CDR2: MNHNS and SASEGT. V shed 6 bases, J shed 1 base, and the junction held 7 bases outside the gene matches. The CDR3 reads CASRSGTSGRKSYNEQFF. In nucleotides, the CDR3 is TGTGCCAGCAGGTCCGGGACTAGCGGGAGGAAATCCTACAATGAGCAGTTCTTC.

For the CDR3, the DNA is TGCAGTGGGTGGGCAGGGCGGTATAACACTGAAGCTTTCTTT. Its protein product is CSGWAGRYNTEAFF. This chain joins TRBV20-1 and TRBJ1-1; possibly TRBD1 for D (5 bases). Germline V gene data show CDR1 as DFQATT and CDR2 as SNEGSKA (reference sequence). The ends were cut back, 7 bases at V and 2 bases at J, with 17 bases in the middle. This CDR3 is 14 amino acids long.

The CDR3 is CASSLIRSGANVLTF. Written as DNA, the CDR3 is TGTGCCAGCAGCTTAATTCGCTCTGGGGCCAACGTCCTGACTTTC. The chain combines TRBV7-9 with TRBJ2-6; D is unclear. V gave up 2 bases and J gave up 0 bases, with 5 bases separating them. This CDR3 has 15 amino acids. From germline, CDR1 is SEHNR and CDR2 FQNEAQ (reference sequence). The full variable domain, with the rest looked up from reference TRBV7-9 and TRBJ2-6, is DTGVSQNPRHKITKRGQNVTFRCDPISEHNRLYWYRQTLGQGPEFLTYFQNEAQLEKSRLLSDRFSAERPKGSFSTLEIQRTEQGDSAMYLCASSLIRSGANVLTFGAGSRLTVL.

This CDR3 reads CSAPDWGAAETQYF. CDR3 nucleotide sequence: TGCAGTGCTCCGGACTGGGGGGCCGCCGAGACCCAGTACTTC. This chain uses TRBV20-1 with TRBJ2-5; D is perhaps TRBD1 or TRBD2 (6 bases each). Germline loops: CDR1 DFQATT, CDR2 SNEGSKA (reference sequence). There are 14 residues in the CDR3. V lost 5 bases, J lost 5 bases, and 18 bases lay in between.

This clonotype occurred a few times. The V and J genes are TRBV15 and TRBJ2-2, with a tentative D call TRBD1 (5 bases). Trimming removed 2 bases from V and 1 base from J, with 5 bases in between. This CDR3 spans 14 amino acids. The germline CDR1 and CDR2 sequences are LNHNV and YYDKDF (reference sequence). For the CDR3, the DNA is TGTGCCACCAGCAGAAGGGGGAACACCGGGGAGCTGTTTTTT. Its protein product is CATSRRGNTGELFF.

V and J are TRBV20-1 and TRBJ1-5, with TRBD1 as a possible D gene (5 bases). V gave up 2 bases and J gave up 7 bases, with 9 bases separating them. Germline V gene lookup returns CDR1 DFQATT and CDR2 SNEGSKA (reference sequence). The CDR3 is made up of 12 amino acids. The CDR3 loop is CSARQGRQPQHF. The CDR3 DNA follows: TGCAGTGCTAGACAGGGAAGGCAGCCCCAGCATTTT.

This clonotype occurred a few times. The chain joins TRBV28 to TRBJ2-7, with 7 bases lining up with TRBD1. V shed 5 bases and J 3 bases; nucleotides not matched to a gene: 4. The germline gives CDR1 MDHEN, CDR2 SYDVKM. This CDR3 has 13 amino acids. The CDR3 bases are TGTGCCAGCAGTGTGGGACAGCTCTACGAGCAGTACTTC. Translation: CASSVGQLYEQYF. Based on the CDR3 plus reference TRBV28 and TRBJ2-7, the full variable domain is DVKVTQSSRYLVKRTGEKVFLECVQDMDHENMFWYRQDPGLGLRLIYFSYDVKMKEKGDIPEGYSVSREKKERFSLILESASTNQTSMYLCASSVGQLYEQYFGPGTRLTVT.

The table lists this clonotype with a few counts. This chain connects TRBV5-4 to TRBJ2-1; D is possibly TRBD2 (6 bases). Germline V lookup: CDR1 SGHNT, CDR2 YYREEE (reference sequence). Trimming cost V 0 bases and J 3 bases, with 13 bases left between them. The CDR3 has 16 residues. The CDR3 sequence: CASSLGGRHNYNEQFF. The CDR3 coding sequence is TGTGCCAGCAGCTTGGGGGGGAGGCACAACTACAATGAGCAGTTCTTC. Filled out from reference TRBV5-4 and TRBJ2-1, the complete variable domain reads ETGVTQSPTHLIKTRGQQVTLRCSSQSGHNTVSWYQQALGQGPQFIFQYYREEENGRGNFPPRFSGLQFPNYSSELNVNALELDDSALYLCASSLGGRHNYNEQFFGPGTRLTVL.

The CDR3 protein is CASRDSVDRVKYEQYF. The CDR3 DNA reads as TGTGCCAGCAGGGACAGCGTAGACAGGGTGAAGTACGAGCAGTACTTC. The chain employs TRBV6-1 and TRBJ2-7; 7 bases are shared with TRBD1. The CDR3 contains 16 residues. V dropped 6 bases and J dropped 4; count of bases not matched to a gene: 15. Looked up from germline, CDR1 is MNHNS and CDR2 is SASEGT.

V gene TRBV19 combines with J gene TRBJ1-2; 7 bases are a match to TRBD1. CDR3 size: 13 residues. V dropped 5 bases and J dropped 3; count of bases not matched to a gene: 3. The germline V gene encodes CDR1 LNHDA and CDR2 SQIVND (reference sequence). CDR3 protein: CASSPTGDYGYTF. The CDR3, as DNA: TGTGCCAGTAGTCCTACAGGGGACTATGGCTACACCTTC.